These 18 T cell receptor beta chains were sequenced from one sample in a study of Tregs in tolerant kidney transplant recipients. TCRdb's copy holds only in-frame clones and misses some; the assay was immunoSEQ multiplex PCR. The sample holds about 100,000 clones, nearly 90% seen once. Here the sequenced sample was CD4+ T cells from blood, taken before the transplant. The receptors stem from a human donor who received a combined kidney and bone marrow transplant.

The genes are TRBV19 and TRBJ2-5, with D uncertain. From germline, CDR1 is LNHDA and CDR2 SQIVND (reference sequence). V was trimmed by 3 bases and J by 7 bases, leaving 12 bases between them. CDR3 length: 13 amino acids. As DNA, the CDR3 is TGTGCCAGTAGTATTTCGGAAGGCGGGACCCAGTACTTC. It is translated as CASSISEGGTQYF.

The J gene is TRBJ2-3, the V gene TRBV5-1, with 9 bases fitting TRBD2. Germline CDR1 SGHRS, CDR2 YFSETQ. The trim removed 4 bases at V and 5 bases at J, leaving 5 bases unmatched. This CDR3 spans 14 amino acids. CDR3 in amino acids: CASSPGLAGDTQYF. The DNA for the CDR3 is TGCGCCAGCAGCCCGGGACTAGCCGGAGATACGCAGTATTTT. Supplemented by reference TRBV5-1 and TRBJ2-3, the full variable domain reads KAGVTQTPRYLIKTRGQQVTLSCSPISGHRSVSWYQQTPGQGLQFLFEYFSETQRNKGNFPGRFSGRQFSNSRSEMNVSTLELGDSALYLCASSPGLAGDTQYFGPGTRLTVL.

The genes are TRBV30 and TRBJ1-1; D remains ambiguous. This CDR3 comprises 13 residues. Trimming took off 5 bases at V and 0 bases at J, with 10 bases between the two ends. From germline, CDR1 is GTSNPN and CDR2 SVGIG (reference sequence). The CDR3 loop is CAWERAMNTEAFF. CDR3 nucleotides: TGTGCCTGGGAGAGAGCAATGAACACTGAAGCTTTCTTT.

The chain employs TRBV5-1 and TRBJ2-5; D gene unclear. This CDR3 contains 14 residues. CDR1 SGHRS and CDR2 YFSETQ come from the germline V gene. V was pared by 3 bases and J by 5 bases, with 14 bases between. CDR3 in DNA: TGCGCCAGCAGCTCCACTCACTCCGCGGAGACCCAGTACTTC. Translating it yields CASSSTHSAETQYF.

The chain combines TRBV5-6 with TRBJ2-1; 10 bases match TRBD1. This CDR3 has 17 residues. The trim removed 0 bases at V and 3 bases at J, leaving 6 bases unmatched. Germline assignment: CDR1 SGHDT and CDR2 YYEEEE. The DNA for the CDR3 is TGTGCCAGCAGCTTGGGGCGACAGGGGGCATTCTACAATGAGCAGTTCTTC. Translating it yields CASSLGRQGAFYNEQFF.

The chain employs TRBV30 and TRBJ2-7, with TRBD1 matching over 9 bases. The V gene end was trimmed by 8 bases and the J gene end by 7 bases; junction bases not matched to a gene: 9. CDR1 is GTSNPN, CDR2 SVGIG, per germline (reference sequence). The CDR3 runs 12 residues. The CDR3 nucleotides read TGTGCCGGACACAGGGGGCCTGGGGAGCAGTACTTC. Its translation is CAGHRGPGEQYF. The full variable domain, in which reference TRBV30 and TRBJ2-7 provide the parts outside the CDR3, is SQTIHQWPATLVQPVGSPLSLECTVEGTSNPNLYWYRQAAGRGLQLLFYSVGIGQISSEVPQNLSASRPQDRQFILSSKKLLLSDSGFYLCAGHRGPGEQYFGPGTRLTVT.

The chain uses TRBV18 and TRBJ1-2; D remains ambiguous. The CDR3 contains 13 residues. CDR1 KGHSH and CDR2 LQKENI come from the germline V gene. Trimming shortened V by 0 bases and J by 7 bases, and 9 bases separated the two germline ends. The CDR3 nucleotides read TGTGCCAGCTCACCACCTGGTATCAGTGGCTACACCTTC. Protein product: CASSPPGISGYTF.

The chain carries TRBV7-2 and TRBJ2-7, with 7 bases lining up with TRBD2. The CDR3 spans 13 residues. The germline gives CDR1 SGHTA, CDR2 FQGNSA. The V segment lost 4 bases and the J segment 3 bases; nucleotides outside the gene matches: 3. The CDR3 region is CASSYERDYEQYF. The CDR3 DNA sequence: TGTGCCAGCAGCTACGAGCGGGACTACGAGCAGTACTTC.

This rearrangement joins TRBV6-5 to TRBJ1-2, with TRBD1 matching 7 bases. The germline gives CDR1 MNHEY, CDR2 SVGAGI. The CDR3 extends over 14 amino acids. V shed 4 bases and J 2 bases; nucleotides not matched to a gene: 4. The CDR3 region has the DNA TGTGCCAGCAGTTCCCTGACAGGGAACTATGGCTACACCTTC. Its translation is CASSSLTGNYGYTF.

CDR3 nucleotides: TGTGCCAGCAGCCTAGGACAGGGCAGCGATGAGCAGTTCTTC. Residues: CASSLGQGSDEQFF. This chain joins TRBV7-8 and TRBJ2-1; 8 nucleotides line up with TRBD1. The V and J ends lost 5 bases and 8 bases, in that order; junction bases with no gene match: 8. This CDR3 has 14 amino acids. Germline lookup yields CDR1 SGHVS and CDR2 FQNEAQ.

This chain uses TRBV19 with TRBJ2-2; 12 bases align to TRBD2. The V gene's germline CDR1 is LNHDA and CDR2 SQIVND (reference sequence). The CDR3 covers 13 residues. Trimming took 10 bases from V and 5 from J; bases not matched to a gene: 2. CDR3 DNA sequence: TGTGCCACTGGGACTAGCGGGACCGGGGAGCTGTTTTTT. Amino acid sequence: CATGTSGTGELFF.

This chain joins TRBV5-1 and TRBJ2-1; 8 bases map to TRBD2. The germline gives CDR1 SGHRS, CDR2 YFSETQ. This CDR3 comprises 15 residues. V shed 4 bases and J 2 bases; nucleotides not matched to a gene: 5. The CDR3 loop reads CASSATSGAYNEQFF. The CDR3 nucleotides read TGCGCCAGCAGCGCCACTAGCGGAGCCTACAATGAGCAGTTCTTC.

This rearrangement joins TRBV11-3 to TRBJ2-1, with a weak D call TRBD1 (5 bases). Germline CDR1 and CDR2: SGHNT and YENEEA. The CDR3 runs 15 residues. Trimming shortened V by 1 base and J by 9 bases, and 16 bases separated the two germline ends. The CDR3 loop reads CASSLGGSLRAEQFF. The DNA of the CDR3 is TGTGCCAGCAGCTTAGGGGGCTCACTCCGGGCTGAGCAGTTCTTC.

The CDR3 spells CASIDWDSPYEQYF. The CDR3, as DNA: TGTGCCAGTATTGATTGGGACAGCCCCTACGAGCAGTACTTC. The chain carries TRBV19 and TRBJ2-7; 7 nucleotides align to TRBD1. Germline V CDR1 and CDR2: LNHDA, SQIVND (reference sequence). V was clipped by 7 bases and J by 2 bases; unmatched bases: 8. The CDR3 contains 14 residues.

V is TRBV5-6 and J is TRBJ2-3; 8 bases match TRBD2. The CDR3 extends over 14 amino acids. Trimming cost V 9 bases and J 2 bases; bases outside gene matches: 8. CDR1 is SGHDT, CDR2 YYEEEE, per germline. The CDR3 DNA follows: TGTGCCACTAGCGGGTCAGGGGTCACAGATACGCAGTATTTT. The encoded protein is CATSGSGVTDTQYF.

CDR3 loop: CASSPDLALSTDTQYF. The DNA for the CDR3 is TGTGCCAGCTCACCAGACCTAGCATTAAGCACAGATACGCAGTATTTT. V and J are TRBV18 and TRBJ2-3; a possible D gene is TRBD2 (5 bases). The CDR3 contains 16 residues. V gave up 2 bases and J gave up 0 bases, with 12 bases separating them. Looked up from germline, CDR1 is KGHSH and CDR2 is LQKENI.

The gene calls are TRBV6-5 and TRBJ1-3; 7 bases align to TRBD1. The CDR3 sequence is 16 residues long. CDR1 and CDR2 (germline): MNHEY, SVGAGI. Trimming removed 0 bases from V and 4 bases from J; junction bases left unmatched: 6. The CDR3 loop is CASSYSRTGSGNTIYF. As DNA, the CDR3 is TGTGCCAGCAGTTACTCCAGGACAGGATCCGGAAACACCATATATTTT.

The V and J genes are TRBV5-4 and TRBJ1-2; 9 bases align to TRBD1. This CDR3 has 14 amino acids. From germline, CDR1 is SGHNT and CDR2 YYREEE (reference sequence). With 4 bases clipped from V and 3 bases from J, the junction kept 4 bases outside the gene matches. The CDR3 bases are TGTGCCAGCAGCCCCAGGACAGGGGACTATGGCTACACCTTC. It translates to CASSPRTGDYGYTF.